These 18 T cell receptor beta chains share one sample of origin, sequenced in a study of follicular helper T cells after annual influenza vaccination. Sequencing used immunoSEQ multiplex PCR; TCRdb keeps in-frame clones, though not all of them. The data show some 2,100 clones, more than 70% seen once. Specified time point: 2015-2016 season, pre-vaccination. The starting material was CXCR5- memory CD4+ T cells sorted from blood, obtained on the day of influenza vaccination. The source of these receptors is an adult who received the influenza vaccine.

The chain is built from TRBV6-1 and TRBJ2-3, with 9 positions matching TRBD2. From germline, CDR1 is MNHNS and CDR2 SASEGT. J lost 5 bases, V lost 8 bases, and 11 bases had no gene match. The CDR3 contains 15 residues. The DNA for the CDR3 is TGTGCCAGCGGTCTGGGCGGGGGGGGTGGAGATACGCAGTATTTT. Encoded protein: CASGLGGGGGDTQYF.

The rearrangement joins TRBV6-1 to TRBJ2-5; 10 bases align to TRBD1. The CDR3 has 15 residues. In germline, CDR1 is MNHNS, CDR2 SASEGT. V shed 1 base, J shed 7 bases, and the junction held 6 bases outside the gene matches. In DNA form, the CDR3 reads TGTGCCAGCAGTGAAGTGGGACAGGGGAGGACGACCCAGTACTTC. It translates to CASSEVGQGRTTQYF.

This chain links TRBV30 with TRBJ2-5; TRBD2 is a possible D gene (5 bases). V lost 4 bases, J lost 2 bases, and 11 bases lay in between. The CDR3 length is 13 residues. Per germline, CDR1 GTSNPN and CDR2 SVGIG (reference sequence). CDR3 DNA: TGTGCCTGGACCCGGGGATTTCAAGAGACCCAGTACTTC. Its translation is CAWTRGFQETQYF.

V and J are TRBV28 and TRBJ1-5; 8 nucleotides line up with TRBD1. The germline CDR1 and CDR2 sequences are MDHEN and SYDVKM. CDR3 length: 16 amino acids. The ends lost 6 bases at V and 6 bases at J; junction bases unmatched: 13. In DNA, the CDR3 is TGTGCCAGCAGCACTCCCGGACAGGGACGGGTTCAGCCCCAGCATTTT. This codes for CASSTPGQGRVQPQHF.

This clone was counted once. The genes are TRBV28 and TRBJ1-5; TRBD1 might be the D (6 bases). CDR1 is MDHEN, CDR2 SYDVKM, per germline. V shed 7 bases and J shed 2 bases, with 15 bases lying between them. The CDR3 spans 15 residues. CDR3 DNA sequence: TGTGCCAGCACCGGGGCGGGGGGCGGCAATCAGCCCCAGCATTTT. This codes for CASTGAGGGNQPQHF.

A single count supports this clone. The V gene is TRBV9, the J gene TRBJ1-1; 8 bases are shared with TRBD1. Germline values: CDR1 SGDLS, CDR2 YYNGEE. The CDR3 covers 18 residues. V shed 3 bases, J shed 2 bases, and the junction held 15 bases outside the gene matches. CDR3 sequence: CASSATAGQVGLNTEAFF. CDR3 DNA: TGTGCCAGCAGCGCAACCGCGGGACAGGTGGGATTAAACACTGAAGCTTTCTTT.

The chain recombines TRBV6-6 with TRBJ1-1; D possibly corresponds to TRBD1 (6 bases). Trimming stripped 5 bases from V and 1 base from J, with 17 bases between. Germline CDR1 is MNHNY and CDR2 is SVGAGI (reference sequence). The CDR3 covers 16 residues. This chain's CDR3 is CASSTRPGEGNTEAFF. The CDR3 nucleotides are TGTGCCAGCAGTACCCGACCAGGGGAGGGGAACACTGAAGCTTTCTTT.

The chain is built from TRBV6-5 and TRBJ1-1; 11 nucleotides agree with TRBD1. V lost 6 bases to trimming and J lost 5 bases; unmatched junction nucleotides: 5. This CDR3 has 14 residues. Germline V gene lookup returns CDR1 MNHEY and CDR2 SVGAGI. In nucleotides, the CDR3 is TGTGCCAGCAGAAGCGGGACAGGGGGGACTGAAGCTTTCTTT. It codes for CASRSGTGGTEAFF.

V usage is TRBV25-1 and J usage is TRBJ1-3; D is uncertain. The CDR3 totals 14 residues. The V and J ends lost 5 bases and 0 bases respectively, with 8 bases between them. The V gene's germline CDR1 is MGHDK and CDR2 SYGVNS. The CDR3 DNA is TGTGCCAGCAGTCGAACGGGCTCTGGAAACACCATATATTTT. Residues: CASSRTGSGNTIYF.

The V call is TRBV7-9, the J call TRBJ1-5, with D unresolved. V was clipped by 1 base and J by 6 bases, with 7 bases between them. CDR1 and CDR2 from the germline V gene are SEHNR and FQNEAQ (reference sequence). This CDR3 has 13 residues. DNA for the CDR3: TGTGCCAGCAGCTTAGGGGAAGGTCAGCCCCAGCATTTT. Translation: CASSLGEGQPQHF. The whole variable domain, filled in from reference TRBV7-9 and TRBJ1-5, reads DTGVSQNPRHKITKRGQNVTFRCDPISEHNRLYWYRQTLGQGPEFLTYFQNEAQLEKSRLLSDRFSAERPKGSFSTLEIQRTEQGDSAMYLCASSLGEGQPQHFGDGTRLSIL.

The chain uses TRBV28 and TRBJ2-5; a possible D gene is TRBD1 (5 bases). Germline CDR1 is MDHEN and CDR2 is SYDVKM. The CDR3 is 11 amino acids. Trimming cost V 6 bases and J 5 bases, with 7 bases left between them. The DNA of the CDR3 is TGTGCCAGCAGGGGGCGGGAGACCCAGTACTTC. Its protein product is CASRGRETQYF. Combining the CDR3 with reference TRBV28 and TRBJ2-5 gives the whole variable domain DVKVTQSSRYLVKRTGEKVFLECVQDMDHENMFWYRQDPGLGLRLIYFSYDVKMKEKGDIPEGYSVSREKKERFSLILESASTNQTSMYLCASRGRETQYFGPGTRLLVL.

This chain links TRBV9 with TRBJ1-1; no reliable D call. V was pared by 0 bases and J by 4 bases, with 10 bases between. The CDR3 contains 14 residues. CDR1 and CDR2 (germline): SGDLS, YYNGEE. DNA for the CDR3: TGTGCCAGCAGCGTAGCGAGGGTGGGCACTGAAGCTTTCTTT. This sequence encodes CASSVARVGTEAFF.

The CDR3 DNA sequence: TGTGCCAGCAGATCCACTAGCGGGAGAAATGAGCAGTTCTTC. Its protein is CASRSTSGRNEQFF. The V and J genes are TRBV28 and TRBJ2-1; 11 bases agree with TRBD2. V gave up 6 bases and J gave up 7 bases; unmatched junction bases: 5. Germline V gives CDR1 MDHEN, CDR2 SYDVKM. The CDR3 runs 14 residues.

In nucleotides, the CDR3 is TGTGCCAGCAGCTACGTAGACAGGGTACGCCCTGACGAGCAGTACTTC. It is translated as CASSYVDRVRPDEQYF. The genes are TRBV11-3 and TRBJ2-7; TRBD1 agrees at 7 bases. The J segment lost 5 bases and the V segment lost 4 bases, leaving 14 bases of the junction unmatched. Germline V gene data show CDR1 as SGHNT and CDR2 as YENEEA. The CDR3 length is 16 residues.

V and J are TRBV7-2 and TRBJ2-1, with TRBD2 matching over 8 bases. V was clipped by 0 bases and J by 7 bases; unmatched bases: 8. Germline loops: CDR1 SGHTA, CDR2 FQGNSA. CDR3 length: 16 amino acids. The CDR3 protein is CASSLAGSGSRNEQFF. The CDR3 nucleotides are TGTGCCAGCAGCTTAGCGGGAAGCGGGAGTAGGAATGAGCAGTTCTTC.

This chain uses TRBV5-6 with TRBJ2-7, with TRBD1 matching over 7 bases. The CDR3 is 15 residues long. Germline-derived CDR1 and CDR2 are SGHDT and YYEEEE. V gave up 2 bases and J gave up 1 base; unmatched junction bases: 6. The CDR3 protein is CASSFDRAPSYEQYF. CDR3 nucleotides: TGTGCCAGCAGCTTTGACAGGGCCCCATCCTACGAGCAGTACTTC. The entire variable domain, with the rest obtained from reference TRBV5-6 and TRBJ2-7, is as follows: DAGVTQSPTHLIKTRGQQVTLRCSPKSGHDTVSWYQQALGQGPQFIFQYYEEEERQRGNFPDRFSGHQFPNYSSELNVNALLLGDSALYLCASSFDRAPSYEQYFGPGTRLTVT.

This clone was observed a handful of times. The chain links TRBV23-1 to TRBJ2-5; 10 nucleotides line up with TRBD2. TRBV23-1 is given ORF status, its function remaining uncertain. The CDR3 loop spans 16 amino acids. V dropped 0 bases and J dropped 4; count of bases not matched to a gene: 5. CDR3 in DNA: TGCGCCAGCAGTCAATCCCTAGCGGGAGAAGGAGAGACCCAGTACTTC. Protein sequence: CASSQSLAGEGETQYF.

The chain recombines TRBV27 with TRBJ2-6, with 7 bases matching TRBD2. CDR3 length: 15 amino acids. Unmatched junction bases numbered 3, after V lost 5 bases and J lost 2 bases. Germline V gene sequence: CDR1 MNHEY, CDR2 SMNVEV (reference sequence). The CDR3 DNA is TGTGCCAGCAGTCCTCGGGGGGCTGGGGCCAACGTCCTGACTTTC. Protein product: CASSPRGAGANVLTF. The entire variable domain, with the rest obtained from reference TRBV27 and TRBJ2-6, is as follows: EAQVTQNPRYLITVTGKKLTVTCSQNMNHEYMSWYRQDPGLGLRQIYYSMNVEVTDKGDVPEGYKVSRKEKRNFPLILESPSPNQTSLYFCASSPRGAGANVLTFGAGSRLTVL.